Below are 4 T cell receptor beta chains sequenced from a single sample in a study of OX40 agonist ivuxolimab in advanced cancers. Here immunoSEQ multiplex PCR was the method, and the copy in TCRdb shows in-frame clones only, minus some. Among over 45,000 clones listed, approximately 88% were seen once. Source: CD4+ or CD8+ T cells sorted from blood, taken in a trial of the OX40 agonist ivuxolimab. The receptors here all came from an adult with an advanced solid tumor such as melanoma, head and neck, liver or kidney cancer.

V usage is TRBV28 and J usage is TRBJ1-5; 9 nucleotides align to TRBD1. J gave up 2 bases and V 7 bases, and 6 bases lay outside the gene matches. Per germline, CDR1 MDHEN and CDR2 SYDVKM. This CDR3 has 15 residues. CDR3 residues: CASTLDRGGNQPQHF. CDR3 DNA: TGTGCCAGCACCTTGGACAGGGGTGGCAATCAGCCCCAGCATTTT.

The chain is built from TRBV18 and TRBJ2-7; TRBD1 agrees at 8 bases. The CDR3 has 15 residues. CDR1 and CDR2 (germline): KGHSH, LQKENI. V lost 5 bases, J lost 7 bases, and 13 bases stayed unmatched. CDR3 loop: CASSTTTGGLLEQYF. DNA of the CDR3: TGTGCCAGCTCAACCACCACAGGGGGACTTCTTGAGCAGTACTTC.

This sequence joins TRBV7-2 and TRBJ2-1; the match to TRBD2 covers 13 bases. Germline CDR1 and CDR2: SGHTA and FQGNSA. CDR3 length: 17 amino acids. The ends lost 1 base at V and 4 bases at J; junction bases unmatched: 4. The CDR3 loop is CASSLGTSGGRYNEQFF. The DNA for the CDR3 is TGTGCCAGCAGCTTAGGGACTAGCGGGGGACGTTACAATGAGCAGTTCTTC.

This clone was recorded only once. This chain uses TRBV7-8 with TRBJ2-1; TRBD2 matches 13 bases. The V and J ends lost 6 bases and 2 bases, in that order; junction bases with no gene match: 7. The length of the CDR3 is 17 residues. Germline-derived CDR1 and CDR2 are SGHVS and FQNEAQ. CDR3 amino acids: CASSPRLAGGTYNEQFF. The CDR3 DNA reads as TGTGCCAGCAGTCCCAGACTAGCGGGAGGAACCTACAATGAGCAGTTCTTC.